A selection of T cell receptor beta chains follows, all from one sample in a study of T cells in Graves' hyperthyroidism and ophthalmopathy. In TCRdb, the multiplex PCR reads were re-called with MiXCR into one record per CDR3 protein. This repertoire shows approximately 400,000 distinct CDR3 sequences, 20% to 25% found once; its top ten account for around 70%. The sequenced sample consisted of blood. The receptors stem from a man aged 50 to 59 with Graves' hyperthyroidism. The CDR3 runs from the conserved cysteine through the conserved F or W. A D gene is named only where the DNA matches it firmly. Expanded clones get a size class; other rows say once, few or many, or leave the size out.

clone size	D gene	J gene	CDR3 length	V gene	CDR3 protein	CDR3 DNA
few	TRBD1	TRBJ1-2	14	TRBV18	CASSSGQGNYGYTF	TGTGCCAGCTCGTCCGGACAGGGGAATTATGGCTACACCTTC
few	-	TRBJ2-5	15	TRBV7-9	CASSSGDWRQETQYF	TGTGCCAGCAGCTCAGGGGACTGGCGCCAAGAGACCCAGTACTTC
-	-	TRBJ1-2	14	TRBV18	CASSPQNGNYGYTF	TGTGCCAGCTCACCACAGAACGGAAACTATGGCTACACCTTC
few	TRBD2	TRBJ2-1	18	TRBV10-3	CAISDPGTSGRALNEQFF	TGTGCCATCAGTGACCCCGGGACTAGCGGGAGGGCCCTCAATGAGCAGTTCTTC
-	TRBD2	TRBJ2-7	15	TRBV7-9	CASSLMGTSQDEQYF	TGTGCCAGCAGCTTAATGGGGACTAGCCAAGACGAGCAGTACTTC
few	-	TRBJ2-7	15	TRBV15	CATSRDNGQSYGQYF	TGTGCCACCAGCAGAGATAATGGGCAATCCTACGGGCAGTACTTC
few	-	TRBJ1-5	15	TRBV5-5	CASRSQDSTNQPQHF	TGTGCCAGCAGATCCCAGGACAGCACCAATCAGCCCCAGCATTTT
few	-	TRBJ1-2	12	TRBV3-1	CASSHKNYGYTF	TGTGCCAGCAGCCATAAAAACTATGGCTACACCTTC
-	-	TRBJ2-1	12	TRBV5-1	CASSLVVNEQFF	TGCGCCAGCAGCTTGGTGGTGAATGAGCAGTTCTTC
-	TRBD2	TRBJ2-3	15	TRBV5-4	CASSAREGSGSTQYF	TGTGCCAGCAGCGCAAGAGAGGGTAGCGGGAGTACGCAGTATTTT
many	TRBD2	TRBJ2-7	16	TRBV7-8	CASSLWTSGRSYEQYF	TGTGCCAGCAGCCTCTGGACTAGCGGGAGGTCCTACGAGCAGTACTTC
-	TRBD1	TRBJ2-1	13	TRBV6-1	CASRDRVRHEQFF	TGTGCCAGCCGGGACAGGGTTAGGCATGAGCAGTTCTTC
few	TRBD2	TRBJ2-1	17	TRBV10-3	CAIRERLAGEFYNEQFF	TGTGCCATCAGGGAACGACTAGCGGGAGAGTTCTACAATGAGCAGTTCTTC
few	-	TRBJ1-3	15	TRBV6-1	CASSQGRPSGNTIYF	TGTGCCAGCAGCCAGGGTAGACCCTCTGGAAACACCATATATTTT
many	-	TRBJ2-3	12	TRBV5-1	CASSFGTDTQYF	TGTGCCAGCAGTTTCGGCACAGATACGCAGTATTTT
many	-	TRBJ2-5	13	TRBV20-1	CSASFAARETQYF	TGCAGTGCTAGTTTCGCGGCCAGGGAGACCCAGTACTTC